One and the same sample provided the 25 T cell receptor beta chains below, sequenced in a study of Tregs in tolerant kidney transplant recipients (dated by TCRdb to between 2018 and 2021). Library preparation was by the immunoSEQ multiplex PCR assay. TCRdb took over this immuneACCESS table, retaining in-frame rearrangements with V and J assigned. Such tables are incomplete; in checked studies, under half of the missing clones stem from an unresolved V gene, and the remainder is unexplained. This sample is represented by under 100,000 clones; around nine tenths of them were singletons. Roughly 5% of the sample lies in the top ten. The sequencing sample was made of CD8+ T cells from blood. All receptors come from a human donor in good health.

This sequence joins TRBV2 and TRBJ1-5; D call uncertain. V was shortened by 1 base and J by 6 bases, with 4 bases between the two germline ends. Germline CDR1 and CDR2: SNHLY and FYNNEI. The CDR3 contains 12 residues. CDR3 region: CASSEDTQPQHF. In DNA, the CDR3 is TGTGCCAGCAGTGAAGACACTCAGCCCCAGCATTTT.

The rearrangement links TRBV7-6 to TRBJ1-1; 7 nucleotides agree with TRBD1. Germline trimming cut 0 bases from V and 3 bases from J; bases unmatched to any gene: 13. Germline lookup yields CDR1 SGHVS and CDR2 FNYEAQ. CDR3 size: 18 residues. The CDR3 sequence is CASSLAGQAGTEDTEAFF. The CDR3 coding sequence is TGTGCCAGCAGCTTAGCAGGCCAGGCCGGGACAGAAGACACTGAAGCTTTCTTT. Combining the CDR3 with reference TRBV7-6 and TRBJ1-1 gives the whole variable domain GAGVSQSPRYKVTKRGQDVALRCDPISGHVSLYWYRQALGQGPEFLTYFNYEAQQDKSGLPNDRFSAERPEGSISTLTIQRTEQRDSAMYRCASSLAGQAGTEDTEAFFGQGTRLTVV.

V usage is TRBV27 and J usage is TRBJ1-1; D perhaps matches TRBD1 (6 bases). Germline-derived CDR1 and CDR2 are MNHEY and SMNVEV (reference sequence). V lost 3 bases and J lost 11, with 16 bases in between. The CDR3 runs 13 residues. The CDR3 bases are TGTGCCAGCAGTTTGTCAGGGGACCCGGTCGCTTTCTTT. Translation: CASSLSGDPVAFF.

V is TRBV7-8 and J is TRBJ2-7; D might be TRBD1 (7 bases). The CDR3 has 17 residues. V lost 0 bases and J 5 bases, leaving 20 bases between the germline ends. The germline V gene encodes CDR1 SGHVS and CDR2 FQNEAQ. This chain's CDR3 is CASSLAWRQGEDHEQYF. For the CDR3, the DNA is TGTGCCAGCAGCTTAGCGTGGCGGCAGGGGGAGGATCACGAGCAGTACTTC.

The V gene is TRBV6-1, the J gene TRBJ1-4; D gene unclear. V lost 6 bases, J lost 3 bases, and 11 bases lay in between. Germline V CDR1 and CDR2: MNHNS, SASEGT. CDR3 length: 14 amino acids. CDR3 in amino acids: CASRYTDPNEKLFF. DNA for the CDR3: TGTGCCAGCAGATATACAGACCCTAATGAAAAACTGTTTTTT.

This chain's CDR3 is CATRRGPYYEQYF. The CDR3 DNA reads TGTGCCACCAGGAGGGGACCTTACTACGAGCAGTACTTC. The J gene is TRBJ2-7, the V gene TRBV25-1, with a weak D call TRBD2 (6 bases). CDR1 is MGHDK, CDR2 SYGVNS, per germline. V lost 10 bases, J lost 3 bases, and 16 bases lay in between. This CDR3 comprises 13 residues.

This chain connects TRBV4-1 to TRBJ2-3, with 7 bases identical to TRBD1. The CDR3 totals 14 residues. V lost 4 bases, J lost 4 bases, and 5 bases stayed unmatched. The germline V gene has CDR1 MGHRA and CDR2 YSYEKL. The CDR3 sequence is CASSLRQGPDTQYF. DNA for the CDR3: TGCGCCAGCAGCCTGAGACAGGGCCCAGATACGCAGTATTTT.

The rearrangement joins TRBV19 to TRBJ1-1, with D unresolved. Trimming stripped 8 bases from V and 4 bases from J, with 8 bases between. Germline CDR1 is LNHDA and CDR2 is SQIVND (reference sequence). The CDR3 spans 11 residues. This CDR3 is CASSMSTEAFF. Here the CDR3 DNA reads TGTGCCAGTTCCATGTCCACTGAAGCTTTCTTT. The full variable domain, in which reference TRBV19 and TRBJ1-1 provide the parts outside the CDR3, is DGGITQSPKYLFRKEGQNVTLSCEQNLNHDAMYWYRQDPGQGLRLIYYSQIVNDFQKGDIAEGYSVSREKKESFPLTVTSAQKNPTAFYLCASSMSTEAFFGQGTRLTVV.

This sequence joins TRBV15 and TRBJ2-5; TRBD1 agrees at 9 bases. The V gene end was trimmed by 5 bases and the J gene end by 2 bases; junction bases not matched to a gene: 6. The CDR3 length is 15 residues. Germline loops: CDR1 LNHNV, CDR2 YYDKDF (reference sequence). The CDR3 sequence is CATSVRDRAQETQYF. The CDR3 bases are TGTGCCACCAGCGTCCGGGACAGGGCTCAAGAGACCCAGTACTTC.

The chain couples TRBV7-2 to TRBJ1-2, with D perhaps TRBD1 (5 bases). The CDR3 is made up of 17 amino acids. Deletions cut 1 base from V and 8 bases from J, with 23 bases between. Germline values: CDR1 SGHTA, CDR2 FQGNSA. The DNA of the CDR3 is TGTGCCAGCAGCTTAGGGGGCAGGAGATCCCCCGCTCGGGGCTACACCTTC. Protein product: CASSLGGRRSPARGYTF.

CDR3 residues: CAISESPDGSTDTQYF. The CDR3 coding sequence is TGTGCCATCAGTGAGTCTCCCGATGGTAGCACAGATACGCAGTATTTT. The V gene is TRBV10-3, the J gene TRBJ2-3; D call uncertain. The length of the CDR3 is 16 residues. Per germline, CDR1 ENHRY and CDR2 SYGVKD. Between the trimmed V and J ends, which lost 0 bases and 0 bases, there was a span of 10 bases.

The chain is built from TRBV30 and TRBJ2-2; TRBD1 matches at 10 bases. V lost 2 bases, J lost 8 bases, and 5 bases stayed unmatched. The V gene's germline CDR1 is GTSNPN and CDR2 SVGIG (reference sequence). The CDR3 is 14 amino acids. The CDR3 DNA reads as TGTGCCTGGAGTTTGGGGACAGGGGCTGGGGAGCTGTTTTTT. This sequence encodes CAWSLGTGAGELFF.

The chain recombines TRBV9 with TRBJ2-5; D gene uncertain. The germline V gene encodes CDR1 SGDLS and CDR2 YYNGEE. V was shortened by 0 bases and J by 4 bases, with 7 bases between the two germline ends. This CDR3 comprises 13 residues. The CDR3 sequence is CASSVDLLETQYF. The CDR3 DNA follows: TGTGCCAGCAGCGTAGATCTGCTAGAGACCCAGTACTTC.

This clone was found a few times. The CDR3 bases are TGTGCCAGCAGCTCAACAGGGTTGGGTATCAATCAGCCCCAGCATTTT. Translating gives CASSSTGLGINQPQHF. V usage is TRBV7-9 and J usage is TRBJ1-5; D is possibly TRBD1 (6 bases). Trimming left V 4 bases short and J 3 bases short, with 16 bases between. Germline-derived CDR1 and CDR2 are SEHNR and FQNEAQ (reference sequence). This CDR3 has 16 residues.

V and J are TRBV10-2 and TRBJ1-1, with D possibly matching TRBD1 (5 bases). This CDR3 region has 12 residues. Trimming cost V 11 bases and J 1 base, with 11 bases left between them. Germline V CDR1 and CDR2: WSHSY, SAAADI. This CDR3 reads CAVQGWNTEAFF. CDR3 DNA: TGCGCCGTCCAGGGATGGAACACTGAAGCTTTCTTT.

This sequence joins TRBV6-6 and TRBJ2-1; TRBD2 aligns across 10 bases. J lost 5 bases, V lost 6 bases, and 10 bases had no gene match. There are 16 residues in the CDR3. Germline V gene lookup returns CDR1 MNHNY and CDR2 SVGAGI (reference sequence). The CDR3 nucleotides read TGTGCCAGCAGGTACCCGGCTAGCGGGGGTAACAATGAGCAGTTCTTC. It codes for CASRYPASGGNNEQFF.

The rearrangement links TRBV6-5 to TRBJ1-2; 10 positions agree with TRBD1. The CDR3 consists of 15 residues. CDR1 is MNHEY, CDR2 SVGAGI, per germline. Trimming at V came to 7 bases and at J to 4 bases, leaving 9 bases not matched to a gene. DNA for the CDR3: TGTGCCAGCACCGGACAGGGGGGCCCTGGCTATGGCTACACCTTC. Protein product: CASTGQGGPGYGYTF.

This chain joins TRBV4-2 and TRBJ2-3; 7 bases agree with TRBD2. There are 18 residues in the CDR3. The V gene's germline CDR1 is LGHNA and CDR2 YNFKEQ. V shed 0 bases, J shed 2 bases, and the junction held 11 bases outside the gene matches. CDR3 DNA: TGTGCCAGCAGCCAAGATAGATGGAGCCTAGCGGACACAGATACGCAGTATTTT. It is translated as CASSQDRWSLADTDTQYF.

V and J are TRBV19 and TRBJ2-7, with D perhaps matching TRBD1 (5 bases). With 1 base removed from V and 6 bases from J, the gap between germline ends came to 13 bases. Looked up from germline, CDR1 is LNHDA and CDR2 is SQIVND (reference sequence). The CDR3 runs to 14 residues. The CDR3 reads CASSIGGAASEQYF. The CDR3 DNA sequence: TGTGCCAGTAGTATAGGGGGCGCGGCGTCCGAGCAGTACTTC.

The gene calls are TRBV7-6 and TRBJ2-7, with D perhaps TRBD1 (5 bases). The germline V gene encodes CDR1 SGHVS and CDR2 FNYEAQ. The CDR3 spans 12 residues. V was shortened by 1 base and J by 7 bases, with 8 bases between the two germline ends. CDR3 nucleotides: TGTGCCAGCAGCTTAGTGGGGCGGGAGCAGTACTTC. Translation: CASSLVGREQYF.

The V gene is TRBV9, the J gene TRBJ2-5; TRBD1 matches at 12 bases. The CDR3 has 17 amino acids. Looked up from germline, CDR1 is SGDLS and CDR2 is YYNGEE. V was pared by 4 bases and J by 11 bases, with 18 bases of the junction left unmatched. The CDR3 loop reads CASSSGRSGTGGFGQYF. The CDR3 nucleotides are TGTGCCAGCAGCTCCGGGCGATCCGGGACAGGGGGCTTTGGGCAGTACTTC.

This clone came up once. The CDR3 bases are TGTGCCAGCAGCCCTTCAGGGGGGAACACTGAAGCTTTCTTT. Translation gives CASSPSGGNTEAFF. The chain couples TRBV9 to TRBJ1-1, with 7 bases matching TRBD1. The CDR3 extends over 14 amino acids. J lost 1 base, V lost 4 bases, and 4 bases had no gene match. Germline V lookup: CDR1 SGDLS, CDR2 YYNGEE.

This CDR3 reads CASSVGDGQEQFF. The DNA of the CDR3 is TGTGCCAGCAGCGTAGGGGACGGACAGGAGCAGTTCTTC. The chain recombines TRBV9 with TRBJ2-1; possibly TRBD1 for D (6 bases). V was shortened by 0 bases and J by 10 bases, with 11 bases between the two germline ends. Germline V gene sequence: CDR1 SGDLS, CDR2 YYNGEE. There are 13 residues in the CDR3. Based on the CDR3 plus reference TRBV9 and TRBJ2-1, the full variable domain is DSGVTQTPKHLITATGQRVTLRCSPRSGDLSVYWYQQSLDQGLQFLIQYYNGEERAKGNILERFSAQQFPDLHSELNLSSLELGDSALYFCASSVGDGQEQFFGPGTRLTVL.

J is TRBJ1-1 and V is TRBV19; 10 bases align to TRBD1. CDR1 and CDR2 (germline): LNHDA, SQIVND (reference sequence). Germline trimming cut 5 bases from V and 5 bases from J; bases unmatched to any gene: 5. CDR3 length equals 14 residues. The CDR3 DNA sequence: TGTGCCAGTAGTGTCCGGGACAGGGGAACTGAAGCTTTCTTT. Protein: CASSVRDRGTEAFF.

The chain combines TRBV6-4 with TRBJ2-1; 7 bases are a match to TRBD2. This CDR3 has 16 amino acids. The V segment lost 1 base and the J segment 2 bases; nucleotides outside the gene matches: 5. Germline V gene lookup returns CDR1 MRHNA and CDR2 SNTAGT. The DNA of the CDR3 is TGTGCCAGCAGTGACTTAGCTAGCGGAACCTACAATGAGCAGTTCTTC. It specifies CASSDLASGTYNEQFF.